Presented here are 21 T cell receptor beta chains from one specimen sequenced in a study of PD-1 blockade in classical Hodgkin lymphoma. TCRdb keeps only in-frame clones here, not all; method: immunoSEQ multiplex PCR. Seen here are about 36,000 clones, roughly three quarters observed once, and the top ten hold 12% to 15%. Each patient's relapse followed autologous stem cell transplantation, and brentuximab vedotin exposure varied. This specimen consisted of peripheral blood mononuclear cells (PBMCs), obtained before the second cycle of nivolumab. Every receptor here comes from a human donor with classical Hodgkin lymphoma.

The J gene is TRBJ2-7, the V gene TRBV5-6; D may correspond to TRBD1 or TRBD2 (5 bases each). Trimming pared 4 bases from V and 13 bases from J, leaving 18 bases between. The CDR3 length is 12 residues. Germline lookup yields CDR1 SGHDT and CDR2 YYEEEE. CDR3 DNA sequence: TGTGCCAGCAGCCAACCCGGGACCCGGTACTACTTC. Translating it yields CASSQPGTRYYF.

The chain couples TRBV6-5 to TRBJ2-5, with D hard to call. Germline loops: CDR1 MNHEY, CDR2 SVGAGI. V lost 7 bases and J 3 bases, leaving 3 bases between the germline ends. There are 10 residues in the CDR3. The CDR3 bases are TGTGCCAGCATTGAAGAGACCCAGTACTTC. It yields the protein CASIEETQYF.

V and J are TRBV5-6 and TRBJ1-2; D is uncertain. This CDR3 comprises 13 residues. The V gene's germline CDR1 is SGHDT and CDR2 YYEEEE. V was cut by 4 bases and J by 2 bases, with 9 bases left in between. The CDR3 spells CASSPSRNYGYTF. The CDR3 DNA is TGTGCCAGCAGCCCCAGCCGAAACTATGGCTACACCTTC.

This chain uses TRBV4-3 with TRBJ2-1; 9 bases map to TRBD2. In germline, CDR1 is LGHNA, CDR2 YSLEER. The CDR3 extends over 15 amino acids. Trimming removed 0 bases from V and 8 bases from J; junction bases left unmatched: 5. CDR3 sequence reads: CASSQDAGGPDEQFF. The DNA of the CDR3 is TGCGCCAGCAGCCAAGATGCGGGAGGGCCGGATGAGCAGTTCTTC.

The rearrangement uses TRBV7-2 and TRBJ1-2; TRBD1 matches at 7 bases. The CDR3 loop spans 13 amino acids. CDR1 is SGHTA, CDR2 FQGNSA, per germline. Trimming cost V 5 bases and J 5 bases; bases outside gene matches: 5. The CDR3 region has the DNA TGTGCCAGCAGCCCAGGGGGAGGGTATGGCTACACCTTC. This encodes CASSPGGGYGYTF.

As DNA, the CDR3 is TGTGCCACCCAAACGGGGCCCACTGAAGCTTTCTTT. Residues: CATQTGPTEAFF. V is TRBV19 and J is TRBJ1-1, with D possibly TRBD1 on 5 matching bases. This CDR3 region has 12 residues. Trimming pared 10 bases from V and 4 bases from J, leaving 13 bases between. Germline V gene sequence: CDR1 LNHDA, CDR2 SQIVND (reference sequence).

In this sample, this clone turned up a few times. V is TRBV19 and J is TRBJ2-7; 8 bases align to TRBD2. V trimming: 4 bases; J trimming: 10 bases; junction bases outside the gene matches: 15. Germline V CDR1 and CDR2: LNHDA, SQIVND (reference sequence). The CDR3 totals 15 residues. The chain's CDR3 is CASSTDLLAAAAQYF. The CDR3 region has the DNA TGTGCCAGTAGTACCGATCTACTAGCGGCAGCCGCCCAGTACTTC. The full variable domain, in which reference TRBV19 and TRBJ2-7 provide the parts outside the CDR3, is DGGITQSPKYLFRKEGQNVTLSCEQNLNHDAMYWYRQDPGQGLRLIYYSQIVNDFQKGDIAEGYSVSREKKESFPLTVTSAQKNPTAFYLCASSTDLLAAAAQYFGPGTRLTVT.

A few counts support this clone. The chain combines TRBV4-3 with TRBJ1-4; D ambiguous. Germline CDR1 reads LGHNA; CDR2 reads YSLEER. With 0 bases removed from V and 3 bases from J, the gap between germline ends came to 8 bases. This CDR3 spans 15 amino acids. The CDR3 is CASSQDGWANEKLFF. CDR3 bases: TGCGCCAGCAGCCAAGACGGGTGGGCTAATGAAAAACTGTTTTTT.

The CDR3 nucleotides are TGCGCCAGCAGTCGGGAGACCCAGTACTTC. It codes for CASSRETQYF. The V call is TRBV10-2, the J call TRBJ2-5, with D hard to call. CDR3 length equals 10 residues. In germline, CDR1 is WSHSY, CDR2 SAAADI. The germline V and J ends were trimmed by 5 bases and 5 bases, with 3 bases remaining between them.

The V gene is TRBV28, the J gene TRBJ2-7, with 13 nucleotides matching TRBD2. This CDR3 has 15 residues. J gave up 7 bases and V 8 bases, and 11 bases lay outside the gene matches. Germline V gene data show CDR1 as MDHEN and CDR2 as SYDVKM. The CDR3 DNA is TGTGCCAGCCGGACTAGCGGGAGTCCCGCGGGAGAGCAGTACTTC. Protein product: CASRTSGSPAGEQYF.

This chain joins TRBV7-3 and TRBJ2-3, with no clear D. The CDR3 has 13 amino acids. The V and J ends lost 1 base and 1 base respectively, with 3 bases between them. Germline loops: CDR1 SGHTA, CDR2 FQGTGA. CDR3 in amino acids: CASSLSGTDTQYF. The DNA of the CDR3 is TGTGCCAGCAGCTTAAGCGGCACAGATACGCAGTATTTT. Combining the CDR3 with reference TRBV7-3 and TRBJ2-3 gives the whole variable domain GAGVSQTPSNKVTEKGKYVELRCDPISGHTALYWYRQSLGQGPEFLIYFQGTGAADDSGLPNDRFFAVRPEGSVSTLKIQRTERGDSAVYLCASSLSGTDTQYFGPGTRLTVL.

On this clone: Other DNA sequences of this sample code for an identical CDR3. The gene calls are TRBV28 and TRBJ2-7; D is undetermined. Germline lookup yields CDR1 MDHEN and CDR2 SYDVKM. V gave up 3 bases and J gave up 4 bases, with 4 bases separating them. This CDR3 is built from 11 residues. The CDR3 DNA sequence: TGTGCCAGCAGTTTGGGGTACGAGCAGTACTTC. Translated, it gives CASSLGYEQYF.

In this sample, this clone turned up once. The DNA for the CDR3 is TGTGCCTACCTACCCCCGGGGGGGCCGGGAGAGACCCAGTACTTC. Protein product: CAYLPPGGPGETQYF. The chain uses TRBV30 and TRBJ2-5; 8 bases align to TRBD2. Looked up from germline, CDR1 is GTSNPN and CDR2 is SVGIG (reference sequence). The J segment lost 4 bases and the V segment lost 7 bases, leaving 14 bases of the junction unmatched. The CDR3 covers 15 residues.

This clone was recorded a few times. The chain combines TRBV4-3 with TRBJ1-2; 10 bases align to TRBD1. Germline CDR1 and CDR2: LGHNA and YSLEER. Trimming cost V 0 bases and J 5 bases; bases outside gene matches: 6. The CDR3 totals 16 residues. CDR3 in amino acids: CASSQERQGARYGYTF. CDR3 coding DNA: TGCGCCAGCAGCCAAGAACGACAGGGGGCCCGATATGGCTACACCTTC.

This clone was counted only a few times. The chain links TRBV27 to TRBJ2-3, with 8 bases aligning to TRBD1. The germline CDR1 and CDR2 sequences are MNHEY and SMNVEV (reference sequence). This CDR3 has 15 residues. Trimming at V came to 6 bases and at J to 5 bases, leaving 10 bases not matched to a gene. The CDR3: CASSNMGQALDTQYF. CDR3 DNA sequence: TGTGCCAGCAGCAATATGGGACAGGCATTAGATACGCAGTATTTT.

This rearrangement joins TRBV6-5 to TRBJ1-4; 7 nucleotides match TRBD1. CDR3 length: 14 amino acids. CDR1 MNHEY and CDR2 SVGAGI come from the germline V gene. Trimming took 0 bases from V and 8 from J; bases not matched to a gene: 3. CDR3 region: CASSYSTGKEKLFF. CDR3 in DNA: TGTGCCAGCAGTTACTCGACAGGGAAGGAAAAACTGTTTTTT.

As DNA, the CDR3 is TGTGCCAGCAGCCCGATAGTTAGCAGGAGCGAGACCCAGTACTTC. Its protein is CASSPIVSRSETQYF. This sequence joins TRBV7-6 and TRBJ2-5; D is uncertain. This CDR3 comprises 15 residues. Trimming cost V 5 bases and J 5 bases, with 18 bases left between them. CDR1 and CDR2 from the germline V gene are SGHVS and FNYEAQ.

The chain links TRBV30 to TRBJ2-1; 8 bases are shared with TRBD1. The germline V gene encodes CDR1 GTSNPN and CDR2 SVGIG (reference sequence). The length of the CDR3 is 14 residues. With V trimmed by 2 bases and J by 4 bases, 4 bases remained unmatched. As DNA, the CDR3 is TGTGCCTGGAGTTCGGACAGGGCATACAATGAGCAGTTCTTC. This encodes CAWSSDRAYNEQFF.

About this clone: Within the sample, other DNA sequences also encode this same CDR3. The V and J genes are TRBV6-5 and TRBJ1-1; TRBD1 matches 7 bases. Germline assignment: CDR1 MNHEY and CDR2 SVGAGI. V gave up 0 bases and J gave up 0 bases; unmatched junction bases: 1. This CDR3 is 15 amino acids long. For the CDR3, the DNA is TGTGCCAGCAGTTACTCCACAGGGGTGAACACTGAAGCTTTCTTT. Its translation: CASSYSTGVNTEAFF.

The rearrangement links TRBV10-3 to TRBJ1-6; 8 bases are a match to TRBD1. Germline CDR1 reads ENHRY; CDR2 reads SYGVKD. CDR3 size: 18 residues. Trimming cost V 10 bases and J 0 bases; bases outside gene matches: 14. CDR3 protein: CASSRTGPTTSYNSPLHF. CDR3 coding DNA: TGTGCCAGCAGCCGGACAGGGCCAACCACCTCCTATAATTCACCCCTCCACTTT.

This sequence joins TRBV7-6 and TRBJ1-4; D call uncertain. The CDR3 contains 13 residues. V lost 5 bases, J lost 8 bases, and 12 bases lay in between. Germline lookup yields CDR1 SGHVS and CDR2 FNYEAQ. CDR3: CASSLRTEEKLFF. CDR3 coding DNA: TGTGCCAGCAGCCTCCGGACGGAAGAAAAACTGTTTTTT.